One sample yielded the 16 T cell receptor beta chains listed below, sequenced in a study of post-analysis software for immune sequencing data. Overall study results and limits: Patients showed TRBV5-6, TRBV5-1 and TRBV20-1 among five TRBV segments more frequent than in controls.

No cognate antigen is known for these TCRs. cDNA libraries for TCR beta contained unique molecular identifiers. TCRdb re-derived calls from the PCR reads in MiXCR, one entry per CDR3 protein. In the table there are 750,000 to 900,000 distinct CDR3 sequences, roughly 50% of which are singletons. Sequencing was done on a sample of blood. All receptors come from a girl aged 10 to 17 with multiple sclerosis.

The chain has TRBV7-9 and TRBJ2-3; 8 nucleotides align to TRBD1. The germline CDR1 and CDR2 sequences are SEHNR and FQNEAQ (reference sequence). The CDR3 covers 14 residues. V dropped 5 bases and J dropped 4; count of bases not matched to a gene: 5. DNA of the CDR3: TGTGCCAGCAGCCCCGGACAGGGAGCAGATACGCAGTATTTT. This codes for CASSPGQGADTQYF. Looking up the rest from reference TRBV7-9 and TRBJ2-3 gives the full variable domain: DTGVSQNPRHKITKRGQNVTFRCDPISEHNRLYWYRQTLGQGPEFLTYFQNEAQLEKSRLLSDRFSAERPKGSFSTLEIQRTEQGDSAMYLCASSPGQGADTQYFGPGTRLTVL.

The CDR3 coding sequence is TGCAGTGCCAAGCCGGGACAGCACTACAATGAGCAGTTCTTC. Translated, it gives CSAKPGQHYNEQFF. The V and J genes are TRBV20-1 and TRBJ2-1; TRBD1 agrees at 7 bases. J lost 3 bases, V lost 6 bases, and 8 bases had no gene match. The CDR3 totals 14 residues. Germline CDR1 and CDR2: DFQATT and SNEGSKA (reference sequence).

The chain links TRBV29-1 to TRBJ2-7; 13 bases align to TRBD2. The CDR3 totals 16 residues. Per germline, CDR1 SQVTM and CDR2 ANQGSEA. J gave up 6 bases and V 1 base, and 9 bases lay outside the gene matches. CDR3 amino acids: CSVEGGTSGMLGEQYF. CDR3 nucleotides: TGCAGCGTTGAAGGTGGGACTAGCGGGATGCTCGGCGAGCAGTACTTC.

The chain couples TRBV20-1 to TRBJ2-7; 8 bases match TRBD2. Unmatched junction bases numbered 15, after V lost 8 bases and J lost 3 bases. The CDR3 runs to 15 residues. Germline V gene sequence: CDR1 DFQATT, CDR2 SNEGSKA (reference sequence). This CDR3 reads CSTEKREREIYEQYF. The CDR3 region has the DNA TGCAGTACCGAAAAGCGGGAGCGTGAGATCTACGAGCAGTACTTC.

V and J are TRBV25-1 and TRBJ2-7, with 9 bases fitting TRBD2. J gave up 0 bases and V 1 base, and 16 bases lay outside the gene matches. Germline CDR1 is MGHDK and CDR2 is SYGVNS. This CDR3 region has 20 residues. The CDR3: CASSESRPRTSATISYEQYF. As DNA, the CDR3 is TGTGCCAGCAGTGAATCGAGGCCCAGGACTAGCGCGACCATCTCCTACGAGCAGTACTTC.

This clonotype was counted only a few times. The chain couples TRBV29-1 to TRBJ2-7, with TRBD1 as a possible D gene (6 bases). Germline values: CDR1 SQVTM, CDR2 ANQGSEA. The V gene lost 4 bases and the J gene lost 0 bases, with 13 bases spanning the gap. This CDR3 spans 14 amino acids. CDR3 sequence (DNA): TGCAGCGTTGGTACAGGGCAGAGCTCCTACGAGCAGTACTTC. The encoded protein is CSVGTGQSSYEQYF.

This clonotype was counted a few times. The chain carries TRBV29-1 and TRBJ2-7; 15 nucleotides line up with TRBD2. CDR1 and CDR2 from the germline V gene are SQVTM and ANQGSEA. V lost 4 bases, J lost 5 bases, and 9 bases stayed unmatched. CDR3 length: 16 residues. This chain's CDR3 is CSVAGLAGGLGHEQYF. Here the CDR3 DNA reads TGCAGCGTTGCCGGACTAGCGGGAGGGTTGGGACACGAGCAGTACTTC.

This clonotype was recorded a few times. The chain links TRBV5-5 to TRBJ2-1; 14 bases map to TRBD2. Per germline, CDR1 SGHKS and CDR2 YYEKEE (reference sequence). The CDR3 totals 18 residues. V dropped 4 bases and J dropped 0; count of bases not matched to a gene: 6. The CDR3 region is CASSQVGTSGSSYNEQFF. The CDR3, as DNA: TGTGCCAGCAGCCAAGTCGGGACTAGCGGGAGCTCCTACAATGAGCAGTTCTTC.

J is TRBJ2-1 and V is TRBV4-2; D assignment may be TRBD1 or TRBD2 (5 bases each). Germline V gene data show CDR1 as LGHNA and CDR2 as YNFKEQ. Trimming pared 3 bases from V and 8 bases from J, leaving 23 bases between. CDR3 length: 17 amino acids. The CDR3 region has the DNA TGTGCCAGCAGCCATAAACCGGGACCCAGCCGTGGCGATGAGCAGTTCTTC. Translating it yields CASSHKPGPSRGDEQFF.

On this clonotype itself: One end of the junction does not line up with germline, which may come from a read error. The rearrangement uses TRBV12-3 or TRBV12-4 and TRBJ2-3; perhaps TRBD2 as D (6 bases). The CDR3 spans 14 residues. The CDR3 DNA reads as TGTGCCAGCAGCCAGGAAGGAGGGCCAGATACGCGGTATTTT. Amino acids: CASSQEGGPDTRYF.

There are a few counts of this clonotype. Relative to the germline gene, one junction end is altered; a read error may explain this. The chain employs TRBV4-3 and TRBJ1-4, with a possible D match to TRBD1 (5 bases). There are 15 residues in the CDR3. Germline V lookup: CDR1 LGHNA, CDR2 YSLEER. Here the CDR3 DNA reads TGCGCCAGCAGCCAGCAGGGTGGGGGTGATGAAAAACGGTTTTTT. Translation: CASSQQGGGDEKRFF.

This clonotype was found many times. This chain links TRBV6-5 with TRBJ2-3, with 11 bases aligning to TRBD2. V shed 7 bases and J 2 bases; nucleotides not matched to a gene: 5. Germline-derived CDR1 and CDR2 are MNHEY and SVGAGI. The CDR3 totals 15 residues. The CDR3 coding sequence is TGTGCCAGCAAACTAGCGGGAGTGACCACAGATACGCAGTATTTT. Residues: CASKLAGVTTDTQYF.

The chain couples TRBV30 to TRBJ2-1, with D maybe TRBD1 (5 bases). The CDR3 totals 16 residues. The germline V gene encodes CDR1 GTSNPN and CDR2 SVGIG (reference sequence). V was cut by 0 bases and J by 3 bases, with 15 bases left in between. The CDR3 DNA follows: TGTGCCTGGAGTGTTGGGGCTAGGCCAGTCTACAATGAGCAGTTCTTC. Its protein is CAWSVGARPVYNEQFF.

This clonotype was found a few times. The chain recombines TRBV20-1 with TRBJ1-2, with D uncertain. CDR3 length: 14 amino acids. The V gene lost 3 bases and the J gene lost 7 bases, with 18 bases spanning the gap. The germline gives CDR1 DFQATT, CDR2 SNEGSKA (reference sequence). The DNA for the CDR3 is TGCAGTGCTAGGATCCCTCAATCCGCCAGTGGCTACACCTTC. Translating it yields CSARIPQSASGYTF.

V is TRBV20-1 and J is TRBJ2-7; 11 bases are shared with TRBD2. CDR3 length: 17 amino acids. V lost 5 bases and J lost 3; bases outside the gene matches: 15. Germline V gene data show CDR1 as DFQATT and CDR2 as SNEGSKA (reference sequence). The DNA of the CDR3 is TGCAGTGCTCGGGATGGACAGCGGACTAGCGGGCTCTACGAGCAGTACTTC. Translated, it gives CSARDGQRTSGLYEQYF.

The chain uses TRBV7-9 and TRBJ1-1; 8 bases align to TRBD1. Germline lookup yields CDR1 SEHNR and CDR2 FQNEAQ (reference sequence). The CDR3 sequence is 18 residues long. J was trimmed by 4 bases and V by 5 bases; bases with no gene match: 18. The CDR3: CASSPPRGQGAWGTEAFF. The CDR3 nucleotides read TGTGCCAGCAGCCCGCCGCGAGGACAGGGAGCGTGGGGCACTGAAGCTTTCTTT.